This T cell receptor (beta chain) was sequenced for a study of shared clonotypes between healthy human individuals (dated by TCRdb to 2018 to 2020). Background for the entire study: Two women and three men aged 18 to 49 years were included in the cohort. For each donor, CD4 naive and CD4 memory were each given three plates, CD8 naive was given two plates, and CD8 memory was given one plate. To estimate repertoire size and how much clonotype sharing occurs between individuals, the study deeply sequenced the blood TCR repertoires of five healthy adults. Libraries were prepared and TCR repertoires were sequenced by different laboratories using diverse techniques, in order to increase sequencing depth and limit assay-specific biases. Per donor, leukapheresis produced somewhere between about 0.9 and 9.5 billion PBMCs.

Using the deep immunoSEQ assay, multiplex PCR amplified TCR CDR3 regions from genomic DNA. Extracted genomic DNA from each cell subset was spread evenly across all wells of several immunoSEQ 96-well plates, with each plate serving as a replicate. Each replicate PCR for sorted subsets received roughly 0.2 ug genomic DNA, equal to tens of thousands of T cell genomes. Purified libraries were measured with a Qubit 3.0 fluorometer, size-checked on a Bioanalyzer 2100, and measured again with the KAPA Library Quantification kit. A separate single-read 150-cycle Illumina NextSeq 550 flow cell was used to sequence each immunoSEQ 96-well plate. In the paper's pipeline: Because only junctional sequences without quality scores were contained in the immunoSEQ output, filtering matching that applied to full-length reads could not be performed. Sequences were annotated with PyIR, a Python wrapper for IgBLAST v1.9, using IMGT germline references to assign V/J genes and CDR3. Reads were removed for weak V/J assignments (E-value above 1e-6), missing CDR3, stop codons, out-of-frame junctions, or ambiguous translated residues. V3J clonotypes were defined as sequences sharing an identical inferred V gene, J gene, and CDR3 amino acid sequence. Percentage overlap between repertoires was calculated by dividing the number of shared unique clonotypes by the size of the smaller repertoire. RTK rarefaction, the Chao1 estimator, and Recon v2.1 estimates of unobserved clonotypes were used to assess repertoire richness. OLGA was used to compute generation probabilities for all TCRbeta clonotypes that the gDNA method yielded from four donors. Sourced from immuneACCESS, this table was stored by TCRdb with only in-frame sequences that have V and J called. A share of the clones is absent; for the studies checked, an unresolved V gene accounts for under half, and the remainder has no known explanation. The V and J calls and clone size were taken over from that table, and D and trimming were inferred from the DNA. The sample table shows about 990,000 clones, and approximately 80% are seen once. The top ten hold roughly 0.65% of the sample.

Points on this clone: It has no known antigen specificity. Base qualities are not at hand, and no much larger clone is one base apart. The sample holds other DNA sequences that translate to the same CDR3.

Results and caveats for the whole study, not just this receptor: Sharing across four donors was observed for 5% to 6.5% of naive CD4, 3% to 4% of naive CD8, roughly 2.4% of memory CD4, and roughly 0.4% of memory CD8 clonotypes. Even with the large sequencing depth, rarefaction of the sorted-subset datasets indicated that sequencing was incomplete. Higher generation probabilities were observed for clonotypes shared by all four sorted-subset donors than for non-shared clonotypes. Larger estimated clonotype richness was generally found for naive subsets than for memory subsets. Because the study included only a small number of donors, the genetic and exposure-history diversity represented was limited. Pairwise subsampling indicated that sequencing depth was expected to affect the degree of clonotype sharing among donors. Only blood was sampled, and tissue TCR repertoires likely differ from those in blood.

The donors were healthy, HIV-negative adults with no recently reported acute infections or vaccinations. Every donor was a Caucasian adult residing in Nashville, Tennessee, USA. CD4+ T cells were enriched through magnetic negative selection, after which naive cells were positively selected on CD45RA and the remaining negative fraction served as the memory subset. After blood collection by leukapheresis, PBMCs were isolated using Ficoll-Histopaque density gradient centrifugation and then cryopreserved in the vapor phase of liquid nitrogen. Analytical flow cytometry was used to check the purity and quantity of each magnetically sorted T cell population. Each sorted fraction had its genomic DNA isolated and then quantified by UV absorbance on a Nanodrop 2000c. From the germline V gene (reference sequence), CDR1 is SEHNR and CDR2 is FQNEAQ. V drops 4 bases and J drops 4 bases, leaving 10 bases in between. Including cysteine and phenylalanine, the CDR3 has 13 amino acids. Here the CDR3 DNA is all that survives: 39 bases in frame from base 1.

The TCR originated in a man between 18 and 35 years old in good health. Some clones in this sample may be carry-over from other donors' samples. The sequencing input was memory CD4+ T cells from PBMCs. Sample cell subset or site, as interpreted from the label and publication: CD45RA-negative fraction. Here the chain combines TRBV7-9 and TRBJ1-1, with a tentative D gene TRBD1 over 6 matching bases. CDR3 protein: CASSSQDSTEAFF. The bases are TGTGCCAGCAGCTCCCAGGACAGCACTGAAGCTTTCTTT. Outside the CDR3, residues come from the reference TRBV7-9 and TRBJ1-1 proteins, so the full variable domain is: DTGVSQNPRHKITKRGQNVTFRCDPISEHNRLYWYRQTLGQGPEFLTYFQNEAQLEKSRLLSDRFSAERPKGSFSTLEIQRTEQGDSAMYLCASSSQDSTEAFFGQGTRLTVV.